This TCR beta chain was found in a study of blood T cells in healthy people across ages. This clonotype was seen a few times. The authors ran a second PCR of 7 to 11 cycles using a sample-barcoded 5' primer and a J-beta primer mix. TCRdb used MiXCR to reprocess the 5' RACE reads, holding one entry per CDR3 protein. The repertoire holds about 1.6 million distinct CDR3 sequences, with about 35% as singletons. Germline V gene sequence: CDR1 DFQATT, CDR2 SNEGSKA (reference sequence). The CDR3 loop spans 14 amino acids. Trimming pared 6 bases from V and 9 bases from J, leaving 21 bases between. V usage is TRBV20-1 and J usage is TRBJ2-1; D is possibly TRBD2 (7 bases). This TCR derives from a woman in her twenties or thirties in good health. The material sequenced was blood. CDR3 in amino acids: CSARGLAPGGEQFF. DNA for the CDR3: TGCAGTGCCAGGGGCCTAGCGCCGGGGGGTGAGCAGTTCTTC.